A single sample gave rise to the 9 T cell receptor beta chains below, sequenced in a study of T cells in Graves' hyperthyroidism and ophthalmopathy. The TCR beta CDR3 regions underwent amplification using RNA transcripts as the source. First-round RT-PCR targeting the TCR CDR3 was performed with the HTBI primer set. TCRdb used MiXCR to reprocess the multiplex PCR reads, holding one entry per CDR3 protein. The sample shows approximately 590,000 distinct CDR3 sequences, around 16% of them seen only once. Sequencing used blood. Receptors were obtained from a woman under 40 with Graves' hyperthyroidism.

In this sample, this clonotype turned up many times. The chain recombines TRBV7-2 with TRBJ2-7, with D tentatively TRBD1 (6 bases). Per germline, CDR1 SGHTA and CDR2 FQGNSA. The CDR3 has 17 amino acids. V lost 4 bases to trimming and J lost 4 bases, with 23 bases between them. CDR3: CASSSSLRRGMSYEQYF. CDR3 DNA sequence: TGTGCCAGCAGCTCTTCTCTCCGTAGGGGGATGTCTTACGAGCAGTACTTC.

In its sample, this clonotype was seen many times. The chain employs TRBV9 and TRBJ1-1; D possibly corresponds to TRBD1 (5 bases). The CDR3 contains 14 residues. Per germline, CDR1 SGDLS and CDR2 YYNGEE. Trimming stripped 2 bases from V and 2 bases from J, with 10 bases between. In DNA form, the CDR3 reads TGTGCCAGCAGCGTTGGGGGGGATAACACTGAAGCTTTCTTT. This translates into CASSVGGDNTEAFF.

This clonotype has a count of ten or more. The CDR3 reads CASSLEPRGQFF. The DNA for the CDR3 is TGCGCCAGCAGCTTGGAGCCTCGGGGGCAGTTCTTC. V and J are TRBV5-1 and TRBJ2-1; the D gene is possibly TRBD2 (5 bases). This CDR3 is built from 12 residues. In germline, CDR1 is SGHRS, CDR2 YFSETQ. V shed 0 bases and J shed 12 bases, with 10 bases lying between them. The whole variable domain, filled in from reference TRBV5-1 and TRBJ2-1, reads KAGVTQTPRYLIKTRGQQVTLSCSPISGHRSVSWYQQTPGQGLQFLFEYFSETQRNKGNFPGRFSGRQFSNSRSEMNVSTLELGDSALYLCASSLEPRGQFFGPGTRLTVL.

The chain carries TRBV10-3 and TRBJ2-7, with 9 bases that match TRBD1. This CDR3 contains 14 residues. Germline V lookup: CDR1 ENHRY, CDR2 SYGVKD. The V and J ends lost 6 bases and 1 base, in that order; junction bases with no gene match: 4. CDR3 region: CAIRPGQGSYEQYF. The CDR3 DNA sequence: TGTGCCATCAGGCCGGGACAGGGATCCTACGAGCAGTACTTC.

On this clonotype: Given a much more abundant clone one base away, this may be a read error. The chain combines TRBV2 with TRBJ2-7, with D tentatively TRBD1 (5 bases). This CDR3 is built from 14 residues. Germline assignment: CDR1 SNHLY and CDR2 FYNNEI. CDR3 nucleotide sequence: TGTGCCAGCAGCTCGGGCGGATGGGGCTACGAGCAGTGCTTC. Residues: CASSSGGWGYEQCF.

In its sample, this clonotype was seen a few times. V usage is TRBV3-1 and J usage is TRBJ2-7, with 8 bases that match TRBD2. Trimming cost V 0 bases and J 3 bases; bases outside gene matches: 4. In germline, CDR1 is LGHDT, CDR2 YNNKEL (reference sequence). The CDR3 covers 15 residues. CDR3 residues: CASSQEAAGGYEQYF. CDR3 DNA sequence: TGTGCCAGCAGCCAAGAAGCGGCGGGAGGCTACGAGCAGTACTTC.

This clonotype was seen repeatedly, ten times or more. The V and J genes are TRBV18 and TRBJ2-5, with 12 bases identical to TRBD1. The CDR3 sequence is 18 residues long. Germline V gene lookup returns CDR1 KGHSH and CDR2 LQKENI. The junction had 13 bases not matched to a gene; V was cut back by 4 bases and J by 4 bases. CDR3 protein: CASSRNPGQGAGRETQYF. The CDR3 nucleotides are TGTGCCAGCTCACGGAACCCGGGACAGGGGGCTGGACGAGAGACCCAGTACTTC.

V gene TRBV4-1 combines with J gene TRBJ2-7; 7 bases agree with TRBD2. Germline CDR1 and CDR2: MGHRA and YSYEKL. The CDR3 runs 15 residues. V lost 1 base, J lost 4 bases, and 7 bases stayed unmatched. CDR3 coding DNA: TGCGCCAGCAGCCAAGGGGGGACTATCGAGTACGAGCAGTACTTC. This sequence encodes CASSQGGTIEYEQYF.

There are many counts of this clonotype. CDR3 sequence: CASSGVTAIQETQYF. In DNA, the CDR3 is TGTGCCAGCTCAGGTGTCACGGCAATACAAGAGACCCAGTACTTC. The rearrangement joins TRBV18 to TRBJ2-5; D not resolved. The germline gives CDR1 KGHSH, CDR2 LQKENI. V lost 5 bases to trimming and J lost 2 bases, with 15 bases between them. The CDR3 runs 15 residues.